These 10 T cell receptor beta chains originate from one sample sequenced in a study of beta chain features in type 1 diabetes. Study observations and caveats: Type 1 diabetes patients had TCRB CDR3s that were shorter (moderately but significantly so) in all four CD4+ subsets.

Expressed TCRB transcripts were sequenced, since all the RNA that had been isolated was reverse transcribed. Repertoires were generated with immunoSEQ multiplex PCR, while TCRdb's copy carries only in-frame clones and drops some. Altogether about 230,000 clones are present, 16% being singletons, with the ten largest covering less than 0.09%. The antigens for these receptors are not known. The source material was naive CD4+ T cells from blood. The origin of the receptors is a man between 25 and 39 years old with type 1 diabetes.

The V call is TRBV27, the J call TRBJ2-1; 13 positions agree with TRBD2. Germline assignment: CDR1 MNHEY and CDR2 SMNVEV (reference sequence). This CDR3 contains 17 residues. V lost 5 bases and J lost 0; bases outside the gene matches: 4. Here the CDR3 reads CASSPRTSGSSYNEQFF. CDR3 coding DNA: TGTGCCAGCAGTCCCCGGACTAGCGGGAGCTCCTACAATGAGCAGTTCTTC.

The chain has TRBV4-1 and TRBJ1-4; no reliable D call. Germline CDR1 and CDR2: MGHRA and YSYEKL. This CDR3 has 14 amino acids. V was pared by 3 bases and J by 12 bases, with 17 bases between. In nucleotides, the CDR3 is TGCGCCAGCAGCCATACCCCGCTCGTGGGAGAACTGTTTTTT. Encoded protein: CASSHTPLVGELFF.

This clone was seen more than once but under ten times. This sequence joins TRBV28 and TRBJ2-4; possibly TRBD1 for D (5 bases). The CDR3 is made up of 14 amino acids. Per the germline V gene, CDR1 is MDHEN and CDR2 is SYDVKM. Trimming took off 2 bases at V and 13 bases at J, with 18 bases between the two ends. The DNA for the CDR3 is TGTGCCAGCAGTTTAGGGGAATCAAGACAGCGACAGTACTTC. It codes for CASSLGESRQRQYF.

This clone occurred a few times. The chain employs TRBV7-2 and TRBJ2-3; possibly TRBD2 for D (6 bases). The CDR3 has 15 amino acids. Looked up from germline, CDR1 is SGHTA and CDR2 is FQGNSA. The germline V and J ends were trimmed by 2 bases and 1 base, with 10 bases remaining between them. In DNA, the CDR3 is TGTGCCAGCAGCTTAAACCCGGGAGGCACAGATACGCAGTATTTT. This codes for CASSLNPGGTDTQYF. The whole variable domain, remainder taken from reference TRBV7-2 and TRBJ2-3, is GAGVSQSPSNKVTEKGKDVELRCDPISGHTALYWYRQSLGQGLEFLIYFQGNSAPDKSGLPSDRFSAERTGGSVSTLTIQRTQQEDSAVYLCASSLNPGGTDTQYFGPGTRLTVL.

This clone was picked up a small number of times. This rearrangement joins TRBV30 to TRBJ2-1; D gene ambiguous. CDR3 size: 12 residues. Deletions cut 4 bases from V and 6 bases from J, with 10 bases between. The germline gives CDR1 GTSNPN, CDR2 SVGIG (reference sequence). As DNA, the CDR3 is TGTGCCTGGACGCGTGGTAGCAATGAGCAGTTCTTC. Its protein is CAWTRGSNEQFF.

This clone was picked up a small number of times. The chain links TRBV2 to TRBJ2-5, with unresolved D. Looked up from germline, CDR1 is SNHLY and CDR2 is FYNNEI. CDR3 size: 11 residues. The V end lost 3 bases, the J end lost 7 bases, and 6 bases lay between the germline ends. CDR3 in DNA: TGTGCCAGCAGTGAGTTAACGACCCAGTACTTC. Translating gives CASSELTTQYF.

The J gene is TRBJ2-5, the V gene TRBV10-3; D is ambiguous. The germline gives CDR1 ENHRY, CDR2 SYGVKD. The CDR3 is 15 amino acids. The V and J ends lost 4 bases and 0 bases respectively, with 12 bases between them. CDR3 bases: TGTGCCATCAGTGGACCCACCGGGTACCAAGAGACCCAGTACTTC. Residues: CAISGPTGYQETQYF.

In this sample, this clone turned up a few times. This CDR3 is CATSRERTVLAKNIQYF. The CDR3, as DNA: TGTGCCACCAGCAGAGAAAGGACTGTCCTAGCCAAAAACATTCAGTACTTC. The V gene is TRBV15, the J gene TRBJ2-4; D possibly corresponds to TRBD2 (5 bases). Deletions cut 0 bases from V and 0 bases from J, with 12 bases between. Germline loops: CDR1 LNHNV, CDR2 YYDKDF (reference sequence). This CDR3 is built from 17 residues.

This clone appeared a few times. The rearrangement uses TRBV28 and TRBJ2-4, with 7 bases matching TRBD1. V dropped 3 bases and J dropped 0; count of bases not matched to a gene: 11. Germline CDR1 and CDR2: MDHEN and SYDVKM. This CDR3 region has 18 residues. The chain's CDR3 is CASSFNPGQALAKNIQYF. The CDR3 region has the DNA TGTGCCAGCAGTTTTAACCCCGGACAGGCCCTAGCCAAAAACATTCAGTACTTC.

The V and J genes are TRBV5-1 and TRBJ2-7; D remains ambiguous. The CDR3 extends over 15 amino acids. V lost 0 bases and J lost 0, with 10 bases in between. The germline V gene encodes CDR1 SGHRS and CDR2 YFSETQ. CDR3 residues: CASSLVSTASYEQYF. The CDR3 bases are TGCGCCAGCAGCTTGGTCTCCACAGCCTCCTACGAGCAGTACTTC.